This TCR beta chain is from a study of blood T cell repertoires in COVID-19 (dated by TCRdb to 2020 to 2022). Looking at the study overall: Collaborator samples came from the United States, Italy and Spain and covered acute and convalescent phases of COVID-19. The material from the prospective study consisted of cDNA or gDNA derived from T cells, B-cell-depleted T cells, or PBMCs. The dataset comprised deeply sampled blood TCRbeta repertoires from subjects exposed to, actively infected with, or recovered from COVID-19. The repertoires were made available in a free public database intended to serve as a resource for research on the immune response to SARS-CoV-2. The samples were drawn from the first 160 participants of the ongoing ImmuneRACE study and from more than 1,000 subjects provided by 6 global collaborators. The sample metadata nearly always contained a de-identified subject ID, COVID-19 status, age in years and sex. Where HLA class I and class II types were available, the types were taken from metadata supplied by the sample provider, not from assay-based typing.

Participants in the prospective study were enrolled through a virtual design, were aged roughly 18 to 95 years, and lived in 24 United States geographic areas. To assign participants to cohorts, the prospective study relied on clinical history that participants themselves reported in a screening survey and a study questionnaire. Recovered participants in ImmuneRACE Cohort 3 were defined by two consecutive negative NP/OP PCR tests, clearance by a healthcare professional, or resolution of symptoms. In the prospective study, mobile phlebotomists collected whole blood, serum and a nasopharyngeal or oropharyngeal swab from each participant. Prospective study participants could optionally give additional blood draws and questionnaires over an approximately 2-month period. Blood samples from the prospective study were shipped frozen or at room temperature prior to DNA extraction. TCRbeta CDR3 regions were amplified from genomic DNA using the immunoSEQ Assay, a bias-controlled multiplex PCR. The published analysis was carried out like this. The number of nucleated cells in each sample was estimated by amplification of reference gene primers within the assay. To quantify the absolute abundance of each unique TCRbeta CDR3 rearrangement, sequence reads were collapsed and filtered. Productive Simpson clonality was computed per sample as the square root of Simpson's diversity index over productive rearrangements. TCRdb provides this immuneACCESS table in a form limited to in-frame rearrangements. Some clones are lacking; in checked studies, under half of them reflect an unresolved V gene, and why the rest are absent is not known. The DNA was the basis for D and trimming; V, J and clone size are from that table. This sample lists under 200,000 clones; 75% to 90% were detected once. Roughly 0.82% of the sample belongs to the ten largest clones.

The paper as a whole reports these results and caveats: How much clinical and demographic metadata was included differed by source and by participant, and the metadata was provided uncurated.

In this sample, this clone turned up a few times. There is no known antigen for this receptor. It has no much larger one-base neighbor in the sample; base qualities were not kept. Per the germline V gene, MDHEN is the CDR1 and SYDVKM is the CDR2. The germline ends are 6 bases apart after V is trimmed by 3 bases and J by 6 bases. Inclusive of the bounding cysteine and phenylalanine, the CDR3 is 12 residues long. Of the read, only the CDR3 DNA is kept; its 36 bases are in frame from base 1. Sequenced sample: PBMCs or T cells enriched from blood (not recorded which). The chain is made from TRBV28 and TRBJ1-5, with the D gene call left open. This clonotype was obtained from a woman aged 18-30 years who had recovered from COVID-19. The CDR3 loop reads CASSFLRQPQHF. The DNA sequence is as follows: TGTGCCAGCAGTTTTTTGCGTCAGCCCCAGCATTTT.